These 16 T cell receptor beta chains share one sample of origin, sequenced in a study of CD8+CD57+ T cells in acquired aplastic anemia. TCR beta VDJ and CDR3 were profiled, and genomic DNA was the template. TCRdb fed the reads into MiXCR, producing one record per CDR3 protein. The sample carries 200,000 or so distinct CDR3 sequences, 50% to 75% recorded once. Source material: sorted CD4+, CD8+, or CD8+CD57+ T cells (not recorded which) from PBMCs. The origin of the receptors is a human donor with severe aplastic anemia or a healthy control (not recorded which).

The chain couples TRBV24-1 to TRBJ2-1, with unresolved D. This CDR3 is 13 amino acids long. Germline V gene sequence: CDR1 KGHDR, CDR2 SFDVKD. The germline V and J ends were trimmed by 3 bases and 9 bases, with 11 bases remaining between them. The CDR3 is CATSDEETGEQFF. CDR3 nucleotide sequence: TGTGCCACCAGTGATGAGGAGACGGGTGAGCAGTTCTTC.

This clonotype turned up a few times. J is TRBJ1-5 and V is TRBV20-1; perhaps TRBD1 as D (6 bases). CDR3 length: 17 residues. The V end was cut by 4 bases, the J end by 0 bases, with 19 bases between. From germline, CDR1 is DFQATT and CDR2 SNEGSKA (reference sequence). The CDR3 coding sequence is TGCAGTGCTAACAAACGTCAAGGACAGCTTAGCAATCAGCCCCAGCATTTT. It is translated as CSANKRQGQLSNQPQHF.

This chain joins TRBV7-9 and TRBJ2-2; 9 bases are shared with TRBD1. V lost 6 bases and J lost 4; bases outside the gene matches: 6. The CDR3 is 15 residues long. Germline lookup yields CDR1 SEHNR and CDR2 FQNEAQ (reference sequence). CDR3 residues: CASSLQGASTGELFF. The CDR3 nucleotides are TGTGCCAGCAGTCTACAGGGGGCGAGCACCGGGGAGCTGTTTTTT.

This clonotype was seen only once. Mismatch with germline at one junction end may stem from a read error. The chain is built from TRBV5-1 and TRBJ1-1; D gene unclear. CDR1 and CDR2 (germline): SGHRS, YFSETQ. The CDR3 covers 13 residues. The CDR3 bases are TGCGCCAGCAGCTTGCTTCCGAACACTGAGGCTTTCTTT. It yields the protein CASSLLPNTEAFF.

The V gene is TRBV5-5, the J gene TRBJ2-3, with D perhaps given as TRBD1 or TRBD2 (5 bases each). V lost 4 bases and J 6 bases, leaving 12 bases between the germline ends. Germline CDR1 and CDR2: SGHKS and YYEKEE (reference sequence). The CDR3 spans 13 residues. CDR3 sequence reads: CASSPRGDDTQYF. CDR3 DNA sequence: TGTGCCAGCAGCCCCCGAGGGGACGATACGCAGTATTTT.

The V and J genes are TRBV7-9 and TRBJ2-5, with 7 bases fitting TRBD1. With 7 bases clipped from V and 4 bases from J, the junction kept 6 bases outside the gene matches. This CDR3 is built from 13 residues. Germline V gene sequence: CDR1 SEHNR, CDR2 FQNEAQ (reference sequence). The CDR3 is CASTDRVGETQYF. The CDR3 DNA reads TGTGCCAGCACCGACAGGGTTGGAGAGACCCAGTACTTC.

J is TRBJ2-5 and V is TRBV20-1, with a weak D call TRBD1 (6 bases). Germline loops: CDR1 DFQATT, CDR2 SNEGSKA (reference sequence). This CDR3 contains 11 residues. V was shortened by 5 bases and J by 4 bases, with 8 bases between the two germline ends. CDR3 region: CSALRGETQYF. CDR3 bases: TGCAGTGCTCTCAGGGGAGAGACCCAGTACTTC.

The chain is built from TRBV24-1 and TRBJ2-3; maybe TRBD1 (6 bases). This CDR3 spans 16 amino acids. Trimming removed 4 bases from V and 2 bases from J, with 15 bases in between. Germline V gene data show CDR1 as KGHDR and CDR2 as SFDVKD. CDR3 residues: CATSDLAGTNTDTQYF. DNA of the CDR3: TGTGCCACCAGTGACCTTGCCGGGACAAACACAGATACGCAGTATTTT.

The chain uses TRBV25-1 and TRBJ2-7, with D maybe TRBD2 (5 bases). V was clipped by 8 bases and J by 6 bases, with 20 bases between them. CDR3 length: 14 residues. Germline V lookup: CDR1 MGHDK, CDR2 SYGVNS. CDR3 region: CASRRGQIGSEQYF. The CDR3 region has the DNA TGTGCCAGCCGAAGAGGGCAAATTGGGAGCGAGCAGTACTTC.

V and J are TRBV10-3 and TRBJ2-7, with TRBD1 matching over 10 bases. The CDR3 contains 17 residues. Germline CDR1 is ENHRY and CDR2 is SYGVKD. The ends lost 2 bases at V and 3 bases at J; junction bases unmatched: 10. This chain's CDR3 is CAISEALGQGDNYEQYF. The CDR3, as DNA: TGTGCCATCAGTGAGGCCCTAGGACAGGGGGACAACTACGAGCAGTACTTC.

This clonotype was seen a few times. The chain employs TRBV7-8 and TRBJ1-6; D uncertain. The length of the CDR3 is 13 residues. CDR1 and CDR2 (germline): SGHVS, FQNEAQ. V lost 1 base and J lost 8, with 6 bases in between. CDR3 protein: CASSLVGDSPLHF. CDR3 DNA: TGTGCCAGCAGCTTAGTCGGGGATTCACCCCTCCACTTT.

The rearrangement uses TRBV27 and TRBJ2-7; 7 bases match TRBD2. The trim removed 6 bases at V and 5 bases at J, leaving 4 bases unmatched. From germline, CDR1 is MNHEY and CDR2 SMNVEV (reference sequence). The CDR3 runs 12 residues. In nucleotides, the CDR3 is TGTGCCAGCAGCCTCGGGACTAACGAGCAGTACTTC. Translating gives CASSLGTNEQYF.

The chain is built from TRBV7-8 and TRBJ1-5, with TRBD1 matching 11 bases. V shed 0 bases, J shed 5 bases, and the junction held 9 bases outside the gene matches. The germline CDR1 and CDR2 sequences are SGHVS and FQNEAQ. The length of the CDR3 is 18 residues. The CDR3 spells CASSLASGQGAYDQPQHF. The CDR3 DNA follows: TGTGCCAGCAGCTTAGCGAGTGGACAGGGGGCGTATGATCAGCCCCAGCATTTT.

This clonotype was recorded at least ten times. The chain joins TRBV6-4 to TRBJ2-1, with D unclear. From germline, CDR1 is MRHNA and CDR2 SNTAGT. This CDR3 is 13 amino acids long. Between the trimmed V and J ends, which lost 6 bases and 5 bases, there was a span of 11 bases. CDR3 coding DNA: TGTGCCAGCAGCCCGCAATCCAACAATGAGCAGTTCTTC. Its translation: CASSPQSNNEQFF.

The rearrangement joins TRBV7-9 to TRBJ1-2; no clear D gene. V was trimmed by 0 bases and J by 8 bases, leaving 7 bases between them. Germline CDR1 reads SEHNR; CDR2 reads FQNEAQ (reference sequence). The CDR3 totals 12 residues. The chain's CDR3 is CASSLAGYGYTF. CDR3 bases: TGTGCCAGCAGCTTAGCAGGGTACGGCTACACCTTC.

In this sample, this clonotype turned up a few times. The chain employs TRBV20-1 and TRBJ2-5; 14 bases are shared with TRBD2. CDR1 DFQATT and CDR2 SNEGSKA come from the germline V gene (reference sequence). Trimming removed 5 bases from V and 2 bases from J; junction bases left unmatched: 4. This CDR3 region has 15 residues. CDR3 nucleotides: TGCAGTGCTCGGACTAGCGGGGGGATACAAGAGACCCAGTACTTC. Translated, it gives CSARTSGGIQETQYF.